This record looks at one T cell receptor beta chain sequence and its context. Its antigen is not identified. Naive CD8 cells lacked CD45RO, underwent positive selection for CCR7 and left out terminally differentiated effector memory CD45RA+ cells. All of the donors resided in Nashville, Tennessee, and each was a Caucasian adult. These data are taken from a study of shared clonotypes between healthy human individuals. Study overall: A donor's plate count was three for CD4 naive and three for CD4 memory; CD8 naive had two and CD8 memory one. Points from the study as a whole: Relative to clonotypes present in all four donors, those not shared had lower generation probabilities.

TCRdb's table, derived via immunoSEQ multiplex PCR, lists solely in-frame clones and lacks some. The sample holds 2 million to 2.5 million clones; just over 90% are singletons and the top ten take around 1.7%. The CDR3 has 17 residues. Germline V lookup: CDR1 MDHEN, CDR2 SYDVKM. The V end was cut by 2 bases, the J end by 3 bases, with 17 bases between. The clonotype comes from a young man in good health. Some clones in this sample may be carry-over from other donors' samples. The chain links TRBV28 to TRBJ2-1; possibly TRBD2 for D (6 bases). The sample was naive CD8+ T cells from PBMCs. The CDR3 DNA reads TGTGCCAGCAGTTTAGGGTCCGGGACTGTAGACTACAATGAGCAGTTCTTC. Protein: CASSLGSGTVDYNEQFF.